This T cell receptor (beta chain) was observed in a study of graft-versus-host responses after intestinal transplantation. Sequencing was performed with immunoSEQ multiplex PCR; in TCRdb, only in-frame clones are kept and a portion is missing. The table includes about 98,000 clones, roughly 86% detected once. Trimming cost V 5 bases and J 6 bases, with 8 bases left between them. The CDR3 is 13 amino acids. Germline V gene data show CDR1 as LNHDA and CDR2 as SQIVND (reference sequence). The source material was PBMCs, sampled 255 days after intestinal transplant. The receptor was derived from a human patient who received an intestinal transplant, so some T cells may come from the graft donor. This chain uses TRBV19 with TRBJ1-6; D unclear. The DNA for the CDR3 is TGTGCCAGTAGTCAGAGCTTTAATTCACCCCTCCACTTT. Its translation is CASSQSFNSPLHF.